Sequencing of this TCR beta chain was carried out in a study of blood T cell repertoires in COVID-19. Turning to the study itself: T cells, B-cell-depleted T cells, or PBMCs provided the cDNA or gDNA that served as material.

Germline CDR1 SQVTM, CDR2 ANQGSEA. CDR3 length: 11 amino acids. V was cut by 8 bases and J by 8 bases, with 12 bases left in between. Using immunoSEQ multiplex PCR, the repertoire was profiled, and TCRdb retains in-frame clones only, with some absent. The sample records more than 200,000 clones, around 86% being singletons. Source material: peripheral blood. V usage is TRBV29-1 and J usage is TRBJ1-4; D uncertain. This receptor was identified in an elderly man with acute or convalescent COVID-19. Written as DNA, the CDR3 is TGCAGCTTCAGTCGGGAGGAAAAACTGTTTTTT. Translating gives CSFSREEKLFF.